Below are 26 T cell receptor beta chains sequenced from a single sample in a study of blood T cell repertoires in COVID-19. The protocol was immunoSEQ multiplex PCR, while the TCRdb copy is restricted to in-frame clones and leaves out a portion. The data hold about 200,000 clones, with 65% to 85% observed a single time. The sequencing input was peripheral blood. These receptors all stem from a woman aged 45-59 years with acute or convalescent COVID-19.

V gene TRBV5-1 combines with J gene TRBJ1-1; TRBD1 matches 8 bases. V was clipped by 4 bases and J by 4 bases; unmatched bases: 6. From germline, CDR1 is SGHRS and CDR2 YFSETQ. The length of the CDR3 is 14 residues. This CDR3 is CASSPRGQGTEAFF. CDR3 DNA sequence: TGCGCCAGCAGCCCCCGAGGACAGGGCACTGAAGCTTTCTTT.

This clone came up a few times. The CDR3 DNA is TGTGCCAGCAGCCCTATAGGGACAGGGTGGTACGAGCAGTACTTC. It translates to CASSPIGTGWYEQYF. The genes are TRBV27 and TRBJ2-7; 9 bases line up with TRBD1. This CDR3 has 15 amino acids. Looked up from germline, CDR1 is MNHEY and CDR2 is SMNVEV (reference sequence). J was trimmed by 4 bases and V by 6 bases; bases with no gene match: 10.

The gene calls are TRBV3-1 (or the pseudogene TRBV3-2) and TRBJ1-4; 8 bases fit TRBD1. This CDR3 contains 15 residues. The V and J ends lost 4 bases and 7 bases, in that order; junction bases with no gene match: 8. Germline CDR1 LGHDT, CDR2 YNNKEL (reference sequence). The CDR3 nucleotides read TGTGCCAGCAGCCCTCCAGGGGGCGGGAGTGAAAAACTGTTTTTT. Protein: CASSPPGGGSEKLFF.

J is TRBJ2-3 and V is TRBV5-6; possible D gene TRBD2, 6 bases. CDR3 size: 14 residues. Per the germline V gene, CDR1 is SGHDT and CDR2 is YYEEEE. The ends were cut back, 3 bases at V and 6 bases at J, with 14 bases in the middle. CDR3 amino acids: CASSSDSRGDTQYF. The CDR3 coding sequence is TGTGCCAGCAGCTCAGACTCCCGGGGGGATACGCAGTATTTT.

The chain has TRBV7-2 and TRBJ2-7, with 8 nucleotides matching TRBD2. CDR3 size: 15 residues. The V gene end was trimmed by 1 base and the J gene end by 4 bases; junction bases not matched to a gene: 6. Germline V gene sequence: CDR1 SGHTA, CDR2 FQGNSA. The CDR3 loop is CASSLELADGYEQYF. CDR3 coding DNA: TGTGCCAGCAGCTTAGAACTAGCGGACGGTTACGAGCAGTACTTC.

A single count supports this clone. CDR3 in amino acids: CASSEGRNEQFF. CDR3 in DNA: TGCGCCAGCAGCGAAGGGAGGAATGAGCAGTTCTTC. The chain couples TRBV5-1 to TRBJ2-1; D perhaps matches TRBD2 (6 bases). With 4 bases removed from V and 7 bases from J, the gap between germline ends came to 9 bases. Germline V lookup: CDR1 SGHRS, CDR2 YFSETQ. The CDR3 runs to 12 residues.

This chain connects TRBV29-1 to TRBJ2-7; D perhaps matches TRBD1 (6 bases). V was cut by 3 bases and J by 0 bases, with 12 bases left in between. Germline V gene lookup returns CDR1 SQVTM and CDR2 ANQGSEA. The length of the CDR3 is 14 residues. CDR3 bases: TGCAGCGTTGACCCAACAGGGAGCTCCTACGAGCAGTACTTC. Residues: CSVDPTGSSYEQYF.

This sequence joins TRBV24-1 and TRBJ2-7; no reliable D call. Per germline, CDR1 KGHDR and CDR2 SFDVKD. Deletions cut 12 bases from V and 7 bases from J, with 27 bases between. The CDR3 is 15 residues long. The CDR3 sequence is CAAHPHVEARWEQYF. CDR3 sequence (DNA): TGTGCCGCCCACCCCCACGTTGAGGCTAGGTGGGAGCAGTACTTC.

The rearrangement uses TRBV10-2 and TRBJ2-1, with D possibly TRBD2 on 6 matching bases. Germline CDR1 is WSHSY and CDR2 is SAAADI. This CDR3 is 12 amino acids long. Trimming stripped 3 bases from V and 15 bases from J, with 15 bases between. CDR3 sequence (DNA): TGCGCCAGCAGTGAAGTTGGCGGGGAAGGGTTCTTC. Translation gives CASSEVGGEGFF.

The chain is built from TRBV5-6 and TRBJ1-1; D uncertain. The CDR3 runs to 13 residues. The V gene lost 2 bases and the J gene lost 7 bases, with 12 bases spanning the gap. Germline CDR1 is SGHDT and CDR2 is YYEEEE. Here the CDR3 DNA reads TGTGCCAGCAGCTTCGGCGGAACCAATGAAGCTTTCTTT. It is translated as CASSFGGTNEAFF.

The rearrangement uses TRBV5-4 and TRBJ2-7, with TRBD2 as a possible D gene (5 bases). This CDR3 region has 15 residues. Deletions cut 0 bases from V and 4 bases from J, with 14 bases between. The germline V gene has CDR1 SGHNT and CDR2 YYREEE (reference sequence). The CDR3 DNA reads as TGTGCCAGCAGCTTGGCCCCCGGGATGCAGTACGAGCAGTACTTC. Translating gives CASSLAPGMQYEQYF.

As concerns this clone: Sequence at one end of the junction differs from germline and may be a read error. The V and J genes are TRBV6-1 and TRBJ2-1; D may be TRBD2 (6 bases). The length of the CDR3 is 12 residues. Germline V lookup: CDR1 MNHNS, CDR2 SASEGT. The CDR3 DNA reads TGTGCCAGCAGTGACCCTTGGACTACGCCCATCTTC. This codes for CASSDPWTTPIF.

This chain uses TRBV5-1 with TRBJ1-5; maybe TRBD1 (6 bases). Germline values: CDR1 SGHRS, CDR2 YFSETQ. V lost 4 bases and J 4 bases, leaving 15 bases between the germline ends. This CDR3 contains 15 residues. DNA for the CDR3: TGCGCCAGCAGCCCCCCGCGGCAGGGGAATCAGCCCCAGCATTTT. It codes for CASSPPRQGNQPQHF.

V and J are TRBV27 and TRBJ1-6, with D hard to call. This CDR3 contains 15 residues. V lost 4 bases to trimming and J lost 9 bases, with 16 bases between them. CDR1 and CDR2 from the germline V gene are MNHEY and SMNVEV (reference sequence). For the CDR3, the DNA is TGTGCCAGCAGTTCCCCGGCAGGTTTGGGTTCACCCCTCCACTTT. It codes for CASSSPAGLGSPLHF.

The chain employs TRBV10-3 and TRBJ1-2; D is possibly TRBD1 (6 bases). Trimming stripped 5 bases from V and 5 bases from J, with 21 bases between. The CDR3 has 16 amino acids. Looked up from germline, CDR1 is ENHRY and CDR2 is SYGVKD. CDR3 region: CAISPNREVGSYGYTF. CDR3 nucleotide sequence: TGTGCCATCAGTCCAAACAGGGAAGTGGGGAGTTATGGCTACACCTTC.

V gene TRBV2 combines with J gene TRBJ2-3; D possibly corresponds to TRBD1 (5 bases). The CDR3 is made up of 15 amino acids. V lost 3 bases and J 7 bases, leaving 17 bases between the germline ends. The germline gives CDR1 SNHLY, CDR2 FYNNEI. The CDR3 region is CASSDPPQGRNTQYF. CDR3 DNA sequence: TGTGCCAGCAGTGACCCGCCGCAGGGTAGAAATACGCAGTATTTT.

The genes are TRBV7-2 and TRBJ2-7; 10 bases match TRBD2. Germline lookup yields CDR1 SGHTA and CDR2 FQGNSA. Germline trimming cut 5 bases from V and 7 bases from J; bases unmatched to any gene: 11. The CDR3 has 15 amino acids. DNA of the CDR3: TGTGCCAGCAGCCCACCAGCGGGAGGGAGGCGGGAGCAGTACTTC. Translation gives CASSPPAGGRREQYF.

J is TRBJ1-1 and V is TRBV5-4; TRBD1 might be the D (5 bases). CDR1 and CDR2 (germline): SGHNT, YYREEE (reference sequence). The CDR3 runs 19 residues. V was cut by 4 bases and J by 6 bases, with 31 bases left in between. The CDR3 bases are TGTGCCAGCAGCCCCAGGGCGGGAGGAAGAGTGGGGACCCCCCCTGAAGCTTTCTTT. This translates into CASSPRAGGRVGTPPEAFF. The full variable domain, its missing parts supplied by reference TRBV5-4 and TRBJ1-1, is ETGVTQSPTHLIKTRGQQVTLRCSSQSGHNTVSWYQQALGQGPQFIFQYYREEENGRGNFPPRFSGLQFPNYSSELNVNALELDDSALYLCASSPRAGGRVGTPPEAFFGQGTRLTVV.

The rearrangement joins TRBV19 to TRBJ1-5, with 8 bases lining up with TRBD1. V was clipped by 7 bases and J by 2 bases; unmatched bases: 4. The CDR3 length is 14 residues. Germline V gives CDR1 LNHDA, CDR2 SQIVND (reference sequence). The CDR3: CASTPGQGNQPQHF. The CDR3 DNA reads TGTGCCAGTACCCCGGGACAGGGCAATCAGCCCCAGCATTTT.

The chain uses TRBV10-2 and TRBJ2-7, with 11 bases matching TRBD2. V was pared by 10 bases and J by 0 bases, with 5 bases of the junction left unmatched. CDR1 is WSHSY, CDR2 SAAADI, per germline. This CDR3 has 14 residues. The CDR3 DNA reads TGCGCCACCACCGGGACTAGCGGCTCCTACGAGCAGTACTTC. Translated: CATTGTSGSYEQYF.

V and J are TRBV6-5 and TRBJ1-5, with unresolved D. Germline V CDR1 and CDR2: MNHEY, SVGAGI. This CDR3 contains 13 residues. The germline V and J ends were trimmed by 6 bases and 9 bases, with 15 bases remaining between them. In DNA form, the CDR3 reads TGTGCCAGCAGCTCCACCCAGGATGGGCCCCAGCATTTT. Its translation: CASSSTQDGPQHF.

The gene calls are TRBV18 and TRBJ1-2, with 8 bases lining up with TRBD1. The CDR3 runs 15 residues. Trimming took 2 bases from V and 2 from J; bases not matched to a gene: 4. Germline CDR1 is KGHSH and CDR2 is LQKENI. For the CDR3, the DNA is TGTGCCAGCTCACCAGGACAGGGCCCAAACTATGGCTACACCTTC. This sequence encodes CASSPGQGPNYGYTF. The full variable domain, with the rest looked up from reference TRBV18 and TRBJ1-2, is NAGVMQNPRHLVRRRGQEARLRCSPMKGHSHVYWYRQLPEEGLKFMVYLQKENIIDESGMPKERFSAEFPKEGPSILRIQQVVRGDSAAYFCASSPGQGPNYGYTFGSGTRLTVV.

This sequence joins TRBV2 and TRBJ1-5, with TRBD1 matching over 7 bases. The CDR3 consists of 15 residues. Germline V gene lookup returns CDR1 SNHLY and CDR2 FYNNEI. V gave up 7 bases and J gave up 1 base; unmatched junction bases: 7. This CDR3 is CASNTDRQSNQPQHF. DNA for the CDR3: TGTGCCAGCAACACGGACAGGCAGAGCAATCAGCCCCAGCATTTT.

The genes are TRBV4-1 and TRBJ2-7; D call uncertain. CDR1 is MGHRA and CDR2 is YSYEKL in the germline V gene. V dropped 0 bases and J dropped 0 bases, with 12 bases sitting between them. This CDR3 spans 16 amino acids. In nucleotides, the CDR3 is TGCGCCAGCAGCCAAGAGGCCACCTCCCGCTCCTACGAGCAGTACTTC. Its translation: CASSQEATSRSYEQYF.

The chain has TRBV11-2 and TRBJ2-7; 9 bases line up with TRBD1. This CDR3 is 15 amino acids long. J gave up 0 bases and V 3 bases, and 3 bases lay outside the gene matches. The germline gives CDR1 SGHAT, CDR2 FQNNGV. CDR3 sequence: CASSLGTGLSYEQYF. For the CDR3, the DNA is TGTGCCAGCAGCTTGGGGACAGGGCTCTCCTACGAGCAGTACTTC.

The CDR3 loop reads CASSLGVAGKGFNGYTF. CDR3 DNA sequence: TGTGCCAGCAGCTTAGGGGTTGCAGGGAAGGGTTTTAATGGCTACACCTTC. The V gene is TRBV7-2, the J gene TRBJ1-2, with a tentative D call TRBD1 (5 bases). Germline CDR1 and CDR2: SGHTA and FQGNSA. The CDR3 is 17 amino acids. V was cut by 1 base and J by 6 bases, with 21 bases left in between. The whole variable domain, remainder taken from reference TRBV7-2 and TRBJ1-2, is GAGVSQSPSNKVTEKGKDVELRCDPISGHTALYWYRQSLGQGLEFLIYFQGNSAPDKSGLPSDRFSAERTGGSVSTLTIQRTQQEDSAVYLCASSLGVAGKGFNGYTFGSGTRLTVV.